This entry concerns a single T cell receptor beta chain. J gave up 4 bases and V 5 bases, and 5 bases lay outside the gene matches. CDR3 length equals 15 residues. CDR1 SGHTA and CDR2 FQGTGA come from the germline V gene. Data came from immunoSEQ multiplex PCR; TCRdb stores just in-frame clones and leaves some out. The data contain roughly 57,000 clones, approximately 88% of them singletons. The sample belongs to a study of OX40 agonist ivuxolimab in advanced cancers. Study overall: Three patients got partial responses; one had hepatocellular carcinoma and two had cutaneous melanoma.

The sequence was collected from an adult with an advanced solid tumor such as melanoma, head and neck, liver or kidney cancer. V and J are TRBV7-3 and TRBJ2-3; 11 nucleotides line up with TRBD1. Specimen: CD4+ or CD8+ T cells sorted from blood, collected in a trial of the OX40 agonist ivuxolimab. The CDR3 DNA follows: TGTGCCAGCAGCCACCCGGGACAGGGGGCAGATACGCAGTATTTT. It encodes CASSHPGQGADTQYF.